This T cell receptor beta chain was captured in a study of blood T cell repertoires in COVID-19. On the study more broadly: Samples representing acute and convalescent COVID-19 were sourced from the United States, Italy and Spain. T cells, B-cell-depleted T cells, or PBMCs provided the cDNA or gDNA that served as material.

The CDR3 is made up of 15 amino acids. Germline CDR1 and CDR2: LNHDA and SQIVND (reference sequence). Trimming stripped 0 bases from V and 1 base from J, with 7 bases between. In the original analysis: How many nucleated cells were present was estimated from reference gene primer amplification. Some clones are missing from TCRdb's copy, which holds only in-frame ones; the method was immunoSEQ multiplex PCR. V and J calls and clone size are copied from that table; D and trimming were computed from the DNA. Among roughly 120,000 clones listed, around nine tenths were seen once. The chain carries TRBV19 and TRBJ1-5; unclear D gene. Sequenced: peripheral blood. The TCR comes from a man aged 35-49 years with acute or convalescent COVID-19. DNA for the CDR3: TGTGCCAGTAGTATAGATCGGGGAAGCAATCAGCCCCAGCATTTT. Amino acids: CASSIDRGSNQPQHF.